A single sample is the source of the 21 T cell receptor beta chains below, sequenced in a study of blood T cell repertoires in COVID-19. The protocol was immunoSEQ multiplex PCR, while the TCRdb copy is restricted to in-frame clones and leaves out a portion. The table has about 140,000 clones, roughly four fifths seen once; the top ten hold approximately 4.5%. The sample comprised peripheral blood. The receptor set was obtained from a woman at least 80 years old with active or convalescent COVID-19.

V and J are TRBV7-2 and TRBJ1-1; TRBD1 aligns across 8 bases. CDR3 length: 13 amino acids. Germline V gene sequence: CDR1 SGHTA, CDR2 FQGNSA. Trimming took 6 bases from V and 4 from J; bases not matched to a gene: 4. As DNA, the CDR3 is TGTGCCAGCAGTAGACAGGGGAGCACTGAAGCTTTCTTT. It translates to CASSRQGSTEAFF.

The V call is TRBV7-2, the J call TRBJ1-1, with a possible D match to TRBD1 (6 bases). Trimming took off 5 bases at V and 8 bases at J, with 15 bases between the two ends. This CDR3 spans 13 amino acids. From germline, CDR1 is SGHTA and CDR2 FQGNSA. The CDR3, as DNA: TGTGCCAGCAGCCTCCCACAGGGTCGCGAAGCTTTCTTT. Its protein product is CASSLPQGREAFF.

The chain couples TRBV7-3 to TRBJ2-5; no definite D call. The CDR3 is made up of 13 amino acids. V was clipped by 5 bases and J by 2 bases, with 9 bases between them. Germline-derived CDR1 and CDR2 are SGHTA and FQGTGA. The CDR3 DNA follows: TGTGCCAGCAGCCCCTCAGTTCAAGAGACCCAGTACTTC. The encoded protein is CASSPSVQETQYF.

The chain employs TRBV11-2 and TRBJ2-5; 7 bases fit TRBD1. Per the germline V gene, CDR1 is SGHAT and CDR2 is FQNNGV. The CDR3 sequence is 14 residues long. The J segment lost 5 bases and the V segment lost 5 bases, leaving 8 bases of the junction unmatched. In nucleotides, the CDR3 is TGTGCCAGCAGCCTCAGGGGGATGGCGGAGACCCAGTACTTC. Protein product: CASSLRGMAETQYF.

V gene TRBV27 combines with J gene TRBJ1-4, with TRBD1 matching 7 bases. Trimming at V came to 5 bases and at J to 7 bases, leaving 7 bases not matched to a gene. CDR1 and CDR2 from the germline V gene are MNHEY and SMNVEV (reference sequence). The CDR3 is 14 residues long. CDR3 sequence (DNA): TGTGCCAGCAGTCCAGGGGGTGAGGTTGAAAAACTGTTTTTT. Encoded protein: CASSPGGEVEKLFF. Together with reference TRBV27 and TRBJ1-4, the CDR3 gives the full variable domain: EAQVTQNPRYLITVTGKKLTVTCSQNMNHEYMSWYRQDPGLGLRQIYYSMNVEVTDKGDVPEGYKVSRKEKRNFPLILESPSPNQTSLYFCASSPGGEVEKLFFGSGTQLSVL.

This clone is a singleton in its sample. The V gene is TRBV5-1, the J gene TRBJ2-1; a possible D gene is TRBD1 (5 bases). The CDR3 extends over 13 amino acids. V shed 4 bases and J shed 2 bases, with 7 bases lying between them. The germline V gene encodes CDR1 SGHRS and CDR2 YFSETQ. The CDR3 region is CASSADTYNEQFF. CDR3 nucleotides: TGCGCCAGCAGCGCGGACACCTACAATGAGCAGTTCTTC.

The CDR3 region has the DNA TGCGCCAGCAGCCAAGATATCCTCCTAGGCCAAGAGACCCAGTACTTC. This encodes CASSQDILLGQETQYF. The rearrangement joins TRBV4-3 to TRBJ2-5, with unresolved D. This CDR3 spans 16 amino acids. V dropped 0 bases and J dropped 1 base, with 12 bases sitting between them. From germline, CDR1 is LGHNA and CDR2 YSLEER.

The chain uses TRBV2 and TRBJ1-2; 7 bases fit TRBD1. The CDR3 totals 14 residues. The ends lost 5 bases at V and 1 base at J; junction bases unmatched: 4. The germline gives CDR1 SNHLY, CDR2 FYNNEI. The CDR3 here is CASSQQGINYGYTF. CDR3 DNA: TGTGCCAGCAGTCAACAGGGGATTAACTATGGCTACACCTTC.

J is TRBJ1-3 and V is TRBV6-5; D uncertain. Trimming removed 4 bases from V and 0 bases from J, with 10 bases in between. Germline CDR1 is MNHEY and CDR2 is SVGAGI. This CDR3 is 15 amino acids long. This CDR3 reads CASSLSFNSGNTIYF. CDR3 in DNA: TGTGCCAGCAGTTTAAGCTTTAACTCTGGAAACACCATATATTTT.

This clone came up once. The chain joins TRBV6-4 to TRBJ2-2; D not certain. Trimming stripped 5 bases from V and 1 base from J, with 8 bases between. The germline CDR1 and CDR2 sequences are MRHNA and SNTAGT. The CDR3 runs 14 residues. CDR3 residues: CASSFQMNTGELFF. CDR3 nucleotides: TGTGCCAGCAGTTTTCAGATGAACACCGGGGAGCTGTTTTTT.

This rearrangement joins TRBV19 to TRBJ1-1; unclear D gene. The CDR3 sequence is 18 residues long. Per the germline V gene, CDR1 is LNHDA and CDR2 is SQIVND (reference sequence). Trimming took off 5 bases at V and 0 bases at J, with 22 bases between the two ends. CDR3 region: CASSSKLPGGVMNTEAFF. In nucleotides, the CDR3 is TGTGCCAGTAGTTCCAAGTTACCCGGCGGAGTAATGAACACTGAAGCTTTCTTT.

The chain carries TRBV9 and TRBJ1-3; tentatively, D is TRBD1 (5 bases). The CDR3 length is 14 residues. Germline CDR1 and CDR2: SGDLS and YYNGEE. Trimming stripped 4 bases from V and 3 bases from J, with 11 bases between. CDR3 coding DNA: TGTGCCAGCAGCCCGCAGGGTGGTGGAAACACCATATATTTT. Protein sequence: CASSPQGGGNTIYF.

CDR3 DNA sequence: TGTGCCAGCAGCTCCGGAGGACCTCTATACAATGAGCAGTTCTTC. Protein: CASSSGGPLYNEQFF. The rearrangement joins TRBV6-6 to TRBJ2-1; D possibly corresponds to TRBD2 (5 bases). Looked up from germline, CDR1 is MNHNY and CDR2 is SVGAGI (reference sequence). The CDR3 length is 15 residues. V lost 6 bases, J lost 4 bases, and 16 bases lay in between.

The chain links TRBV30 to TRBJ1-6; D perhaps matches TRBD1 (6 bases). This CDR3 is 14 amino acids long. Germline V CDR1 and CDR2: GTSNPN, SVGIG (reference sequence). V was pared by 2 bases and J by 7 bases, with 12 bases between. As DNA, the CDR3 is TGTGCCTGGAGTCCCACAGGGCGCAATTCACCCCTCCACTTT. It codes for CAWSPTGRNSPLHF.

V and J are TRBV5-1 and TRBJ2-5; TRBD2 aligns across 8 bases. This CDR3 spans 15 amino acids. The germline V gene has CDR1 SGHRS and CDR2 YFSETQ. J lost 4 bases, V lost 4 bases, and 9 bases had no gene match. The CDR3 DNA reads as TGCGCCAGCAGCCCTGGCGGGGGGCGGGGAGAGACCCAGTACTTC. Amino acid sequence: CASSPGGGRGETQYF.

This clone was counted once. A much more abundant neighbour one base away suggests this may be a read error. This chain connects TRBV2 to TRBJ2-5; D remains unclear. V was trimmed by 6 bases and J by 2 bases, leaving 4 bases between them. This CDR3 comprises 11 residues. Germline assignment: CDR1 SNHLY and CDR2 FYNNEI. The CDR3 nucleotides read TGTGCCAGCAGACTTCAAGAGACCCAGTACTTC. This translates into CASRLQETQYF.

This clone was seen repeatedly, ten times or more. V usage is TRBV2 and J usage is TRBJ2-7; D call uncertain. CDR3 size: 14 residues. Germline V lookup: CDR1 SNHLY, CDR2 FYNNEI. Trimming cost V 5 bases and J 5 bases, with 16 bases left between them. CDR3 residues: CASSRLNLGDEQYF. In nucleotides, the CDR3 is TGTGCCAGCAGTCGTCTTAACCTAGGAGACGAGCAGTACTTC.

The chain is built from TRBV5-3 and TRBJ2-7; maybe TRBD1 (6 bases). TRBV5-3 is reported as an ORF; its role is uncertain. The germline V and J ends were trimmed by 0 bases and 2 bases, with 6 bases remaining between them. CDR3 size: 13 residues. CDR3 sequence: CARSLAGAYEQYF. CDR3 in DNA: TGTGCCAGAAGCTTGGCAGGGGCCTACGAGCAGTACTTC.

The V and J genes are TRBV2 and TRBJ1-2; D may be TRBD1 (6 bases). The CDR3 runs to 13 residues. Trimming removed 7 bases from V and 8 bases from J, with 17 bases in between. Germline CDR1 reads SNHLY; CDR2 reads FYNNEI. CDR3 coding DNA: TGTGCCAGCACTCTAGGACAGACCAAAGGCTACACCTTC. The encoded protein is CASTLGQTKGYTF.

The chain has TRBV5-1 and TRBJ2-1; 7 nucleotides match TRBD1. CDR1 and CDR2 from the germline V gene are SGHRS and YFSETQ. The CDR3 contains 13 residues. V shed 5 bases, J shed 6 bases, and the junction held 5 bases outside the gene matches. The CDR3, as DNA: TGCGCCAGCAGGGTTTCAGGGGGCAATGAGCAGTTCTTC. Its protein is CASRVSGGNEQFF.

The chain joins TRBV30 to TRBJ2-1; perhaps TRBD2 as D (7 bases). CDR1 GTSNPN and CDR2 SVGIG come from the germline V gene (reference sequence). V dropped 7 bases and J dropped 7 bases, with 20 bases sitting between them. The CDR3 contains 14 residues. The CDR3 loop reads CASTGAGAVNEQFF. CDR3 sequence (DNA): TGTGCCTCCACCGGGGCGGGGGCGGTGAATGAGCAGTTCTTC.